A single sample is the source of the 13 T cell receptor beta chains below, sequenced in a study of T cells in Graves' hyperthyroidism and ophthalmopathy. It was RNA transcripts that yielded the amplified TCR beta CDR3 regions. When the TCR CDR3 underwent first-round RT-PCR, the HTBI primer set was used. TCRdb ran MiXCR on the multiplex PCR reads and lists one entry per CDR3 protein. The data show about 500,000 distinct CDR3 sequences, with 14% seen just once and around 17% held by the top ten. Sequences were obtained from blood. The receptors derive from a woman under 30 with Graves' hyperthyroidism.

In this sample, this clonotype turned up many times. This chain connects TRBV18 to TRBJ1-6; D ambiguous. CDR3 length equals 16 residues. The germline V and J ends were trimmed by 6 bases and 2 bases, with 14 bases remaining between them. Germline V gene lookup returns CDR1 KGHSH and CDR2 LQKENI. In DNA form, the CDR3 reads TGTGCCAGCTCTCAAAGGATAGCAGCCTATAATTCACCCCTCCACTTT. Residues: CASSQRIAAYNSPLHF.

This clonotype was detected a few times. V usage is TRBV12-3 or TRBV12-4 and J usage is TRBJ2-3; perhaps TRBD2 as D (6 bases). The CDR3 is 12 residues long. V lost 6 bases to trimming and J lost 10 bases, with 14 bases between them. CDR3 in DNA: TGTGCCAGCAGGAAATCGGGAGTCTCGCAGTATTTT. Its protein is CASRKSGVSQYF.

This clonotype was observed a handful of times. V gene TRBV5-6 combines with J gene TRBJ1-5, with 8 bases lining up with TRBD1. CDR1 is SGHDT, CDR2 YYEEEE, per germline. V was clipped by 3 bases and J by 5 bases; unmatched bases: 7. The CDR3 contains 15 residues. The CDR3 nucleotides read TGTGCCAGCAGCTACGCGGACAGGGCTTATCAGCCCCAGCATTTT. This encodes CASSYADRAYQPQHF.

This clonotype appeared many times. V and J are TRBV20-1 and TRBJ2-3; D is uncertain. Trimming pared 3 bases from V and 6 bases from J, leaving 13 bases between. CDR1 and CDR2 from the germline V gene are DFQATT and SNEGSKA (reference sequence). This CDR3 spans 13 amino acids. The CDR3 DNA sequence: TGCAGTGCTAGGGCCCCTCCTGTGGATACGCAGTATTTT. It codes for CSARAPPVDTQYF.

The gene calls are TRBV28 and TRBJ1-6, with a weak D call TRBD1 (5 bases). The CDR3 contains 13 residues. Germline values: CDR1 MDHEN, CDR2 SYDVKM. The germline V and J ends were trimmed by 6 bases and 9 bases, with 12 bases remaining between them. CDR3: CASRLQRGSPLHF. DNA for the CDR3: TGTGCCAGCAGACTTCAGAGGGGTTCACCCCTCCACTTT.

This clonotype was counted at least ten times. CDR3 nucleotide sequence: TGTGCCAGCAGCCCCCCGGGAGCTTACAATGAGCAGTTCTTC. Encoded protein: CASSPPGAYNEQFF. The chain combines TRBV11-3 with TRBJ2-1; tentative D call: TRBD2 (6 bases). Germline CDR1 reads SGHNT; CDR2 reads YENEEA. Trimming pared 5 bases from V and 4 bases from J, leaving 12 bases between. CDR3 length: 14 residues.

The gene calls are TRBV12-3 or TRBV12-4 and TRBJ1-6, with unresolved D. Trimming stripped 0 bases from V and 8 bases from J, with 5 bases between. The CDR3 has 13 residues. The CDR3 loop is CASSLAEHSPLHF. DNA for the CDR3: TGTGCCAGCAGTTTAGCAGAACATTCACCCCTCCACTTT.

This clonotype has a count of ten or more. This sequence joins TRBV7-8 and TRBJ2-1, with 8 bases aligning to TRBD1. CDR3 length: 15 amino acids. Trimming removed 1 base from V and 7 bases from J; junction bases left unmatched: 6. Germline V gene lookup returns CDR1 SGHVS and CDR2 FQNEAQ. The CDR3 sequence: CASSLGLQGANEQFF. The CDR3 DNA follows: TGTGCCAGCAGCTTAGGACTTCAGGGGGCGAATGAGCAGTTCTTC.

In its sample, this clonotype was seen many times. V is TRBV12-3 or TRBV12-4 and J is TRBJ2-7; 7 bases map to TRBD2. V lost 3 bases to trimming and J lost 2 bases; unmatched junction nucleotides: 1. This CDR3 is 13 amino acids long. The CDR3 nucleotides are TGTGCCAGCAGTTTCGGGGGGACCTACGAGCAGTACGTC. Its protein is CASSFGGTYEQYV.

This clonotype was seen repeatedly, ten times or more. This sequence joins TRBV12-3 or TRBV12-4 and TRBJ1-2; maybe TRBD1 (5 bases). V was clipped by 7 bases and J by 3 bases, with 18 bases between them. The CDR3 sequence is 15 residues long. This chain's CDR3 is CASTPFQGWHYGYTF. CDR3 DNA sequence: TGTGCCAGCACCCCTTTCCAGGGCTGGCACTATGGCTACACCTTC.

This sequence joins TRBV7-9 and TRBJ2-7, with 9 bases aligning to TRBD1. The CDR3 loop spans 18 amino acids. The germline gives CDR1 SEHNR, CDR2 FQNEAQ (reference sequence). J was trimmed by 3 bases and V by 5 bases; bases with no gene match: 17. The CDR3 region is CASSHGDVDRGLYYEQYV. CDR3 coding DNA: TGTGCCAGCAGCCACGGGGATGTGGACAGGGGTCTATACTACGAGCAGTACGTC.

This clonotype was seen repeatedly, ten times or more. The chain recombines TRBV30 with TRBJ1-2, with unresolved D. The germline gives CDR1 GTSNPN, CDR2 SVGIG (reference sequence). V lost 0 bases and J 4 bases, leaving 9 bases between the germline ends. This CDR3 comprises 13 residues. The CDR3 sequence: CAWSVLEGYGYTF. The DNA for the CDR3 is TGTGCCTGGAGTGTACTTGAAGGCTATGGCTACACCTTC.

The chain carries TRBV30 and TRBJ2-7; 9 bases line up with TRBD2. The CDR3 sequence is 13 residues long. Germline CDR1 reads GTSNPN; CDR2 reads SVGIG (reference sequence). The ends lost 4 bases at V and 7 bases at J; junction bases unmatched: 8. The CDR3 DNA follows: TGTGCCTGGACCGCGGGAGGGGGTAAAGAGCAGTACTTC. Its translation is CAWTAGGGKEQYF.